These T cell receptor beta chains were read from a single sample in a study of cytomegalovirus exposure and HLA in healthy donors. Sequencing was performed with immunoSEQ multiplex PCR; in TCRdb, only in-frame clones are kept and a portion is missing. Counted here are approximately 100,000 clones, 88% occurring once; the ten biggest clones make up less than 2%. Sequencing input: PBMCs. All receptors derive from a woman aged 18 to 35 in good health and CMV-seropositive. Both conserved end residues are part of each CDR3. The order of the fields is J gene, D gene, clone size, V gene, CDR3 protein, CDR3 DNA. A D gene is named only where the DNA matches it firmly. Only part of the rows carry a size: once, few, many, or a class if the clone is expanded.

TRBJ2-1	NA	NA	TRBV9	CASSSRQGSYNEQFF	TGTGCCAGCAGCTCACGACAAGGCTCCTACAATGAGCAGTTCTTC
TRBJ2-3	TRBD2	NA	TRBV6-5	CASRQGLAATQYF	TGTGCCAGCAGACAAGGACTAGCGGCTACGCAGTATTTT
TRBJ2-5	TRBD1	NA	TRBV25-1	CASSEAGGETQYF	TGTGCCAGCAGTGAGGCAGGGGGTGAGACCCAGTACTTC
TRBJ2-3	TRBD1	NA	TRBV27	CASSPGTVPTDTQYF	TGTGCCAGCAGCCCCGGGACAGTTCCCACAGATACGCAGTATTTT
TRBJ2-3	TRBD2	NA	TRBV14	CASSLFGGGVITDTQYF	TGTGCCAGCAGCCTATTCGGCGGGGGGGTCATAACAGATACGCAGTATTTT
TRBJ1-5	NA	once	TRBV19	CASSQGVHQPQHF	TGTGCCAGTAGCCAGGGTGTACATCAGCCCCAGCATTTT
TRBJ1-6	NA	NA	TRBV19	CASTGAGSSYNSPLHF	TGTGCCAGTACCGGTGCCGGGAGTTCCTATAATTCACCCCTCCACTTT
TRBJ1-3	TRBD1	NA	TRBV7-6	CASSLSGTGISGNTIYF	TGTGCCAGCAGCCTCTCCGGGACAGGGATCTCTGGAAACACCATATATTTT
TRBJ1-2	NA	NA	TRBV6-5	CASSYFGQTRAYGYTF	TGTGCCAGCAGTTACTTTGGACAGACGAGGGCCTATGGCTACACCTTC
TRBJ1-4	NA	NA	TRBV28	CASSFSPWRTSNEKLFF	TGTGCCAGCAGTTTTTCCCCCTGGAGGACCTCTAATGAAAAACTGTTTTTT
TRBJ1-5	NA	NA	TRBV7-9	CASSVTGINQPQHF	TGTGCCAGCAGCGTTACCGGGATAAATCAGCCCCAGCATTTT
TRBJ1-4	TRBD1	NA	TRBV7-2	CASSLKGPGTARNEKLFF	TGTGCCAGCAGCTTAAAGGGACCCGGGACAGCCCGCAATGAAAAACTGTTTTTT
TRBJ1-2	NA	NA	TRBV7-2	CASSISGETPYGYTF	TGTGCCAGCAGCATATCGGGTGAAACACCGTATGGCTACACCTTC
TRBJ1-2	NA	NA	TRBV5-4	CASSLGGGLVYGYTF	TGTGCCAGCAGCTTGGGTGGGGGCCTAGTCTATGGCTACACCTTC
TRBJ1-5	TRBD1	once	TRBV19	CATTGTGGSYSNQPQHF	TGTGCCACTACCGGGACAGGGGGTTCTTATAGCAATCAGCCCCAGCATTTT